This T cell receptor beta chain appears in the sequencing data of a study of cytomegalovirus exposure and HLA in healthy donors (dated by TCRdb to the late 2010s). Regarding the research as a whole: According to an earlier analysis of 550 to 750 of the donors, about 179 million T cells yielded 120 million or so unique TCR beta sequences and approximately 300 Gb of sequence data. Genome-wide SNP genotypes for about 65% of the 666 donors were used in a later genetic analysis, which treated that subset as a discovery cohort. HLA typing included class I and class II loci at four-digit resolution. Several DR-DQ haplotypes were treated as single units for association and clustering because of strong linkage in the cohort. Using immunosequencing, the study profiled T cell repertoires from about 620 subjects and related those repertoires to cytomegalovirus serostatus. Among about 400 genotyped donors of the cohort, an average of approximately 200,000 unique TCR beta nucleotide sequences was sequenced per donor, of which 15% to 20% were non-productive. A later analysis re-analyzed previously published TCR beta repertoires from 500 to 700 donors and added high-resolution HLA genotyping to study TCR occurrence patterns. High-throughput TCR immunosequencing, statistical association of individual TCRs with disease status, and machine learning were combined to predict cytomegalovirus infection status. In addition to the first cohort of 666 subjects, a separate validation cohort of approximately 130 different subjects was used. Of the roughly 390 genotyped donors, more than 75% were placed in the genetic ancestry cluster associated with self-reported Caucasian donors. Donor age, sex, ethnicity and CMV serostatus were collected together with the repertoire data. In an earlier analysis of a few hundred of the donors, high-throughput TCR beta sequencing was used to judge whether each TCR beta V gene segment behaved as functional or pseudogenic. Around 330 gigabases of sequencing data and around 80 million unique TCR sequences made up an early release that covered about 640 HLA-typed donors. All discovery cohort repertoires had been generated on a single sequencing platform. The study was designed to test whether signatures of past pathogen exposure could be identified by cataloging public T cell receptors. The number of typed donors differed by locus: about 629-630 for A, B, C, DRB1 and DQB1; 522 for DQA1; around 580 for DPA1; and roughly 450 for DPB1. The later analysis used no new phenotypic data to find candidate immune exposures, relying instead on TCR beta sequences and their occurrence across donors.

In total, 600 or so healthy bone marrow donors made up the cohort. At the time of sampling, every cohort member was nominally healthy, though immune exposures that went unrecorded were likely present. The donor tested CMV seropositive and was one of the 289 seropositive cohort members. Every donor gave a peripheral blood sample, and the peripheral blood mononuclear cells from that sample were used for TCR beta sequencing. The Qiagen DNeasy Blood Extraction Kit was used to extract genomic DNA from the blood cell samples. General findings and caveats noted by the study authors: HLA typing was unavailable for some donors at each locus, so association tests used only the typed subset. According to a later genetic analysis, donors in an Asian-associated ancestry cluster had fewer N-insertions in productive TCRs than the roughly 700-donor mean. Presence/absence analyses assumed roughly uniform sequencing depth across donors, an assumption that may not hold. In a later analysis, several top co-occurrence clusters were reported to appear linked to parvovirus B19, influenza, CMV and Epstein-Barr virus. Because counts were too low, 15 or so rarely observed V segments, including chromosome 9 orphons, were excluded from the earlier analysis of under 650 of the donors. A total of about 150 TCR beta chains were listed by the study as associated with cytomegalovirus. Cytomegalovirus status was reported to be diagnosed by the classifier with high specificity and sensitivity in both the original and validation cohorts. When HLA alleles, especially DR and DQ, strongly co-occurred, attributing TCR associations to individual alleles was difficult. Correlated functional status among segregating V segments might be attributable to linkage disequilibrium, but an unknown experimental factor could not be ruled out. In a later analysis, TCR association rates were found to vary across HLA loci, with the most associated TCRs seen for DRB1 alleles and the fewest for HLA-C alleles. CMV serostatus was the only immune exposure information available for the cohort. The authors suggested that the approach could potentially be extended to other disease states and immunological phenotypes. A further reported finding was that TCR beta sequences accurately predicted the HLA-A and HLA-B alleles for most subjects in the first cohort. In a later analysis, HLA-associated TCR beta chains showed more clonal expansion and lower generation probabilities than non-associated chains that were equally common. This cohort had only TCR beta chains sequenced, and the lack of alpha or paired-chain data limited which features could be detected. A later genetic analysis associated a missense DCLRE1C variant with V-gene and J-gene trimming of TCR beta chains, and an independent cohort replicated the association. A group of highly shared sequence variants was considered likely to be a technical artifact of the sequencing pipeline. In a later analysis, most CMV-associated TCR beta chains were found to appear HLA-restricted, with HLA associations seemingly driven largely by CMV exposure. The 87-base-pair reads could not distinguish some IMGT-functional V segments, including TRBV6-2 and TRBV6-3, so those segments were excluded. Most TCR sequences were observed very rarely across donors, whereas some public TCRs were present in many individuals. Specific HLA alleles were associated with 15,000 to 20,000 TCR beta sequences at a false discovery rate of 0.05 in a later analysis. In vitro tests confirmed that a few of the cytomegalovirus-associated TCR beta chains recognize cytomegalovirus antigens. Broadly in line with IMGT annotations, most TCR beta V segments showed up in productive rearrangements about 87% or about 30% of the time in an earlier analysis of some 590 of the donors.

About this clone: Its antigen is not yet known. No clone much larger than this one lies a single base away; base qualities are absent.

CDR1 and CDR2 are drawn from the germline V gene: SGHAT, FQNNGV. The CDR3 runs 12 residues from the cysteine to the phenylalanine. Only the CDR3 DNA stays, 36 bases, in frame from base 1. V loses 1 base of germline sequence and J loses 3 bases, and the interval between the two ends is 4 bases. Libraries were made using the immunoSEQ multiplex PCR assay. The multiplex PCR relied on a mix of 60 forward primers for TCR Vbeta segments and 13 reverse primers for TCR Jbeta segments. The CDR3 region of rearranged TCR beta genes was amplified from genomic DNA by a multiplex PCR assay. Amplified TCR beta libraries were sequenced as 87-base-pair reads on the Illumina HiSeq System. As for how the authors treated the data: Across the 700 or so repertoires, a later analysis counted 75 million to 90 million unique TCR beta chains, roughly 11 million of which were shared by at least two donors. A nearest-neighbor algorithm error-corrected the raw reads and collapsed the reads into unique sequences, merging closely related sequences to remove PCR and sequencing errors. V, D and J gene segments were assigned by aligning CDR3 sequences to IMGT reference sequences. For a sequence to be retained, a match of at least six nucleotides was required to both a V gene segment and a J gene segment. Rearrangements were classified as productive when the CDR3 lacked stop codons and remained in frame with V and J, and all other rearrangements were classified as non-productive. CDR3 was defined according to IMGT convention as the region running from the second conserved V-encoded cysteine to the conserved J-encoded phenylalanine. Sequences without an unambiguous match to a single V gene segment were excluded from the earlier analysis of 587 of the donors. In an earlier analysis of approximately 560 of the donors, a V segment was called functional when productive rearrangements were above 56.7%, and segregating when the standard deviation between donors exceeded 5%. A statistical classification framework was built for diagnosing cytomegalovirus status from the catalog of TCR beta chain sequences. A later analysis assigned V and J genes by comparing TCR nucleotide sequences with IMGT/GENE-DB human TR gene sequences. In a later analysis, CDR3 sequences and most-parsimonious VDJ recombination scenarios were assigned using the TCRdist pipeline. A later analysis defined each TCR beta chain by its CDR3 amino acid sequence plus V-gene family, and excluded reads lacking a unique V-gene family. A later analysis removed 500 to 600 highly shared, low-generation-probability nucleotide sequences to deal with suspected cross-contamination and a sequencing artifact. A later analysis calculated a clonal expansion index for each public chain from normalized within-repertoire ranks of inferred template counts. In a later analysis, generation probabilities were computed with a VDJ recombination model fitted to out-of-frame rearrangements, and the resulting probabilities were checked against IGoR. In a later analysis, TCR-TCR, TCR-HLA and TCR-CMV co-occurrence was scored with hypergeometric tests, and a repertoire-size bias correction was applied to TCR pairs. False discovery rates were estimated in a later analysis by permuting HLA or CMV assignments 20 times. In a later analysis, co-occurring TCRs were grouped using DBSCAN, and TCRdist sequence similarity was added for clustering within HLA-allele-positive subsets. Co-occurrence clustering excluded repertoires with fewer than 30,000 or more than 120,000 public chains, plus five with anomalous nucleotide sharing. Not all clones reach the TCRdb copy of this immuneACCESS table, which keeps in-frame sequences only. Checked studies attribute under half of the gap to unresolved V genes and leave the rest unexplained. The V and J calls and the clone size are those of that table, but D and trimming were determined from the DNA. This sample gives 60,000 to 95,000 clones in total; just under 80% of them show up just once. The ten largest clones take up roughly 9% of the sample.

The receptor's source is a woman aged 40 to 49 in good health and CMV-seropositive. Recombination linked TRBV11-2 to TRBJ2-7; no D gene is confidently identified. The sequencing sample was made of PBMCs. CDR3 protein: CASSLGVYEQYF. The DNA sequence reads TGTGCCAGCAGCTTAGGAGTCTACGAGCAGTACTTC.